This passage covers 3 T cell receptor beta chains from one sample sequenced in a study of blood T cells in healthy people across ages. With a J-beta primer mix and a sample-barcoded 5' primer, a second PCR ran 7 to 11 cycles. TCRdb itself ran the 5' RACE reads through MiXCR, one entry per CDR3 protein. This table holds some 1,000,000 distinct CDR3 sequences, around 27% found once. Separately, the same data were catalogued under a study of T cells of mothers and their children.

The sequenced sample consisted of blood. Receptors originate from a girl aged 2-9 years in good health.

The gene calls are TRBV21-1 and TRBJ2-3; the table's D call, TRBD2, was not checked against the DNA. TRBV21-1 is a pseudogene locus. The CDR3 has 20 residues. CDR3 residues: CAQPGGPGTSGTTSTDTQYF. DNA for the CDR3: TGTGCCCAGCCGGGGGGTCCCGGGACTAGCGGGACAACTAGCACAGATACGCAGTATTTT.

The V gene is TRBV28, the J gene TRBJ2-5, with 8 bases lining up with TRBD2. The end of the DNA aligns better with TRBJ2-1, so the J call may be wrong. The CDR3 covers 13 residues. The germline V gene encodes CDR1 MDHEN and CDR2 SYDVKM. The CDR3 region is CASLSGSGAEQFF. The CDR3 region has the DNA TGTGCCAGCCTAAGCGGGAGTGGAGCTGAGCAGTTCTTC.

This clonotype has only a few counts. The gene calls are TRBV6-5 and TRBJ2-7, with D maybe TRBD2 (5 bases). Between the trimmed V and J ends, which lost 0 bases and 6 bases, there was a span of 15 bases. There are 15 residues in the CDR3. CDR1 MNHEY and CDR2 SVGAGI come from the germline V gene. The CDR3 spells CASSYSSNSGSEQYF. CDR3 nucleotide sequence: TGTGCCAGCAGTTACTCGAGTAACAGCGGAAGCGAGCAGTACTTC.